The present T cell receptor (beta chain) was sequenced within a study of blood T cell repertoires in COVID-19. Across the study: The United States, Italy and Spain supplied acute and convalescent COVID-19 samples. PBMCs, B-cell-depleted T cells, or T cells provided the cDNA or gDNA that made up the material.

After removal of 7 bases from V and 4 bases from J, the junction contained 9 bases not matched to a gene. Germline CDR1 SGHTA, CDR2 FQGTGA. CDR3 length: 15 amino acids. As originally analysed: Reference gene primer amplification gave estimated nucleated cell counts. Using immunoSEQ multiplex PCR, the repertoire was profiled, and TCRdb retains in-frame clones only, with some absent. D and trimming were read from the DNA, whereas the V and J calls and clone size are those reported in that table. The repertoire holds 150,000 or so clones, with 80% to 85% as singletons. This clonotype was sampled from a man between 18 and 35 years old with active or convalescent COVID-19. V usage is TRBV7-3 and J usage is TRBJ2-1; 8 bases match TRBD2. Sequencing input: peripheral blood. The CDR3 sequence: CASTQSGGDYNEQFF. CDR3 DNA: TGTGCCAGCACCCAAAGCGGGGGAGATTACAATGAGCAGTTCTTC.